This passage covers 24 T cell receptor beta chains from one sample sequenced in a study of blood T cell repertoires in COVID-19. Profiled with immunoSEQ multiplex PCR; TCRdb holds only in-frame clones, not every one. Of 140,000 or so clones listed, about 91% are singletons. Sequencing was carried out using peripheral blood. Receptors originate from a woman aged 45-59 years with acute or convalescent COVID-19.

In nucleotides, the CDR3 is TGTGCCAGCAGCTTAAGCCCGGGGGCTAACTATGGCTACACCTTC. Protein: CASSLSPGANYGYTF. The chain couples TRBV7-3 to TRBJ1-2, with TRBD1 as a possible D gene (5 bases). The length of the CDR3 is 15 residues. From germline, CDR1 is SGHTA and CDR2 FQGTGA. V was cut by 1 base and J by 0 bases, with 9 bases left in between.

The V call is TRBV11-3, the J call TRBJ2-5; 10 bases map to TRBD1. Germline CDR1 and CDR2: SGHNT and YENEEA. The CDR3 loop spans 16 amino acids. V was clipped by 5 bases and J by 4 bases; unmatched bases: 10. This CDR3 reads CASSTGTGVLGETQYF. DNA of the CDR3: TGTGCCAGCAGCACCGGGACAGGGGTTTTGGGAGAGACCCAGTACTTC.

J is TRBJ1-6 and V is TRBV10-3; 7 bases fit TRBD1. The CDR3 has 13 residues. Germline CDR1 ENHRY, CDR2 SYGVKD. The V segment lost 8 bases and the J segment 7 bases; nucleotides outside the gene matches: 5. The CDR3 DNA is TGTGCCATCCGCGGGACAGTAAATTCACCCCTCCACTTT. As protein: CAIRGTVNSPLHF.

This clone was counted a single time. The chain joins TRBV4-1 to TRBJ2-7; TRBD1 might be the D (5 bases). The germline gives CDR1 MGHRA, CDR2 YSYEKL. The CDR3 runs 16 residues. Trimming stripped 1 base from V and 2 bases from J, with 15 bases between. The CDR3 sequence is CASSQAAGPLPYEQYF. In DNA, the CDR3 is TGCGCCAGCAGCCAAGCTGCAGGGCCCTTGCCCTACGAGCAGTACTTC.

V and J are TRBV27 and TRBJ1-4; weak D call: TRBD1 (5 bases). The CDR3 is made up of 15 amino acids. Trimming cost V 6 bases and J 6 bases, with 17 bases left between them. Germline assignment: CDR1 MNHEY and CDR2 SMNVEV (reference sequence). This CDR3 reads CASSPLQGLHEKLFF. The CDR3 DNA reads TGTGCCAGCAGCCCCCTCCAGGGATTACATGAAAAACTGTTTTTT.

This chain uses TRBV27 with TRBJ1-2; TRBD1 is a possible D gene (5 bases). Between the trimmed V and J ends, which lost 6 bases and 7 bases, there was a span of 15 bases. The V gene's germline CDR1 is MNHEY and CDR2 SMNVEV (reference sequence). The CDR3 runs to 13 residues. CDR3 sequence (DNA): TGTGCCAGCAGGGTACGTGGGGGGATTGGCTACACCTTC. This sequence encodes CASRVRGGIGYTF.

This clone has a handful of counts. CDR3 sequence reads: CASSFFRTDMNTEAFF. CDR3 DNA: TGTGCCAGCAGCTTTTTCCGGACGGACATGAACACTGAAGCTTTCTTT. The rearrangement links TRBV7-9 to TRBJ1-1, with D maybe TRBD1 (5 bases). From germline, CDR1 is SEHNR and CDR2 FQNEAQ (reference sequence). With 3 bases removed from V and 0 bases from J, the gap between germline ends came to 14 bases. The CDR3 runs to 16 residues.

The rearrangement joins TRBV21-1 to TRBJ1-3; TRBD1, the table's D call, lacks a check against the DNA. TRBV21-1 is shown as a pseudogene. The CDR3 extends over 17 amino acids. CDR3 residues: CASGKWPGQVSGNTIYF. The CDR3 DNA is TGTGCCAGCGGTAAGTGGCCGGGACAGGTCTCTGGAAACACCATATATTTT.

The chain couples TRBV28 to TRBJ1-6, with D possibly being TRBD1 (6 bases). The CDR3 is 16 amino acids. Trimming removed 4 bases at V and 4 bases at J, with 14 bases between. The V gene's germline CDR1 is MDHEN and CDR2 SYDVKM. This CDR3 is CASSSPTGEYNSPLHF. CDR3 in DNA: TGTGCCAGCAGTTCACCGACAGGAGAATATAATTCACCCCTCCACTTT.

This clone has only one observation. The chain carries TRBV24-1 and TRBJ2-1; 8 nucleotides align to TRBD2. J lost 7 bases, V lost 5 bases, and 6 bases had no gene match. Germline loops: CDR1 KGHDR, CDR2 SFDVKD. This CDR3 comprises 14 residues. CDR3 bases: TGTGCCACCAGTGTGACGGGGGGGTTAAATGAGCAGTTCTTC. It specifies CATSVTGGLNEQFF.

The chain uses TRBV30 and TRBJ1-4; D is possibly TRBD1 (6 bases). CDR1 is GTSNPN, CDR2 SVGIG, per germline (reference sequence). The CDR3 has 17 residues. The V gene lost 0 bases and the J gene lost 8 bases, with 22 bases spanning the gap. The CDR3 loop is CAWSVNSGRGVGEKLFF. In nucleotides, the CDR3 is TGTGCCTGGAGTGTCAATAGTGGGAGGGGGGTTGGAGAAAAACTGTTTTTT. The variable domain in full, with the rest retrieved from reference TRBV30 and TRBJ1-4, is SQTIHQWPATLVQPVGSPLSLECTVEGTSNPNLYWYRQAAGRGLQLLFYSVGIGQISSEVPQNLSASRPQDRQFILSSKKLLLSDSGFYLCAWSVNSGRGVGEKLFFGSGTQLSVL.

The chain uses TRBV19 and TRBJ1-2; weak D call: TRBD1 (6 bases). Trimming pared 1 base from V and 1 base from J, leaving 10 bases between. The CDR3 spans 15 residues. Germline V gives CDR1 LNHDA, CDR2 SQIVND (reference sequence). The CDR3: CASSIGQALNYGYTF. The CDR3 DNA sequence: TGTGCCAGTAGTATAGGACAGGCGCTTAACTATGGCTACACCTTC.

The J gene is TRBJ2-1, the V gene TRBV29-1, with D possibly TRBD2 on 5 matching bases. The CDR3 length is 12 residues. V lost 0 bases and J 8 bases, leaving 8 bases between the germline ends. Germline-derived CDR1 and CDR2 are SQVTM and ANQGSEA. This CDR3 reads CSVEDLGDEQFF. The CDR3 DNA follows: TGCAGCGTTGAAGATCTCGGGGATGAGCAGTTCTTC.

This clone was recorded only once. CDR3 loop: CASRLTAGGPYEQYF. The CDR3 DNA sequence: TGTGCAAGTCGCTTAACGGCGGGAGGGCCCTACGAGCAGTACTTC. The chain couples TRBV12-2 to TRBJ2-7; the table assigns TRBD2, which was not confirmed against the DNA. TRBV12-2 is given as a pseudogene. This CDR3 is built from 15 residues.

CDR3 sequence: CASSPGSVDYEQYF. Here the CDR3 DNA reads TGTGCCAGCAGCCCCGGGAGCGTGGATTACGAGCAGTACTTC. J is TRBJ2-7 and V is TRBV11-3, with D possibly being TRBD2 (6 bases). The V gene's germline CDR1 is SGHNT and CDR2 YENEEA. The length of the CDR3 is 14 residues. Trimming stripped 5 bases from V and 4 bases from J, with 15 bases between.

The chain recombines TRBV6-5 with TRBJ2-7, with 8 nucleotides matching TRBD1. V gave up 6 bases and J gave up 4 bases; unmatched junction bases: 8. The CDR3 spans 14 residues. Germline CDR1 and CDR2: MNHEY and SVGAGI. The CDR3 DNA reads as TGTGCCAGCAGCCATCGGACAGGGCTGTACGAGCAGTACTTC. Amino acids: CASSHRTGLYEQYF.

Here the CDR3 reads CASSRDRVSYEQYF. CDR3 sequence (DNA): TGTGCCAGCAGCCGAGACAGGGTATCCTACGAGCAGTACTTC. This chain links TRBV11-2 with TRBJ2-7, with 7 nucleotides matching TRBD1. The V and J ends lost 5 bases and 1 base, in that order; junction bases with no gene match: 5. Germline lookup yields CDR1 SGHAT and CDR2 FQNNGV. The CDR3 is made up of 14 amino acids.

The chain uses TRBV5-8 and TRBJ2-7, with 11 bases that match TRBD2. Trimming removed 2 bases from V and 3 bases from J; junction bases left unmatched: 1. This CDR3 has 14 residues. Germline V gene data show CDR1 as SGHTS and CDR2 as YDEGEE. The CDR3 is CASSLGTSGYEQYF. In nucleotides, the CDR3 is TGTGCCAGCAGCTTAGGGACTAGCGGCTACGAGCAGTACTTC. The full variable domain, in which reference TRBV5-8 and TRBJ2-7 provide the parts outside the CDR3, is EAGVTQSPTHLIKTRGQQATLRCSPISGHTSVYWYQQALGLGLQFLLWYDEGEERNRGNFPPRFSGRQFPNYSSELNVNALELEDSALYLCASSLGTSGYEQYFGPGTRLTVT.

The gene calls are TRBV15 and TRBJ1-5; 7 positions match TRBD1. V lost 4 bases and J lost 4; bases outside the gene matches: 1. This CDR3 has 13 amino acids. The V gene's germline CDR1 is LNHNV and CDR2 YYDKDF (reference sequence). This chain's CDR3 is CATSTRGNQPQHF. CDR3 coding DNA: TGTGCCACCAGCACCAGGGGGAATCAGCCCCAGCATTTT.

The chain is built from TRBV19 and TRBJ1-5, with TRBD1 matching over 7 bases. The CDR3 covers 14 residues. Germline CDR1 LNHDA, CDR2 SQIVND (reference sequence). V shed 6 bases, J shed 5 bases, and the junction held 7 bases outside the gene matches. The CDR3 sequence is CASRRQGVDQPQHF. CDR3 sequence (DNA): TGTGCCAGTAGGAGGCAGGGGGTAGATCAGCCCCAGCATTTT.

The chain uses TRBV5-1 and TRBJ1-2; 7 bases match TRBD1. Germline V gives CDR1 SGHRS, CDR2 YFSETQ. This CDR3 has 15 amino acids. V lost 4 bases to trimming and J lost 1 base; unmatched junction nucleotides: 7. CDR3 sequence (DNA): TGCGCCAGCAGCCCGCGGACAGGAAATAACTATGGCTACACCTTC. This encodes CASSPRTGNNYGYTF.

The chain links TRBV15 to TRBJ2-5, with D maybe TRBD1 (6 bases). V lost 0 bases to trimming and J lost 1 base, with 9 bases between them. The CDR3 is made up of 15 amino acids. The V gene's germline CDR1 is LNHNV and CDR2 YYDKDF (reference sequence). The CDR3 sequence is CATSRETTGQETQYF. CDR3 DNA sequence: TGTGCCACCAGCAGAGAAACGACAGGCCAAGAGACCCAGTACTTC.

The chain couples TRBV6-5 to TRBJ2-4, with a weak D call TRBD1 (6 bases). V lost 6 bases and J lost 15, with 18 bases in between. Per germline, CDR1 MNHEY and CDR2 SVGAGI. The CDR3 runs to 12 residues. This chain's CDR3 is CASSGTGTAGYF. The CDR3 DNA reads as TGTGCCAGCAGCGGTACAGGGACGGCGGGGTACTTC.

The chain joins TRBV15 to TRBJ1-1; D possibly corresponds to TRBD1 (5 bases). Trimming cost V 5 bases and J 7 bases, with 14 bases left between them. The CDR3 is 13 amino acids. Looked up from germline, CDR1 is LNHNV and CDR2 is YYDKDF (reference sequence). The chain's CDR3 is CATSSRWGYEAFF. In nucleotides, the CDR3 is TGTGCCACCAGCTCCCGGTGGGGCTATGAAGCTTTCTTT.